This is a list of T cell receptor beta chains from one sample in a study of blood T cell repertoires in COVID-19. Libraries were prepared by immunoSEQ multiplex PCR; TCRdb keeps only in-frame clonotypes and omits some of them. Of under 500,000 clones detected, around 87% appear once; the ten largest clones hold 1.1%. The material sequenced was PBMCs or T cells enriched from blood (not recorded which). These receptors originate from a man younger than 40 who had recovered from COVID-19. Both conserved end residues are part of each CDR3. The listing skips clone size in some rows; elsewhere it reads once, few, many or a size class.

clone_size | v_call | cdr3_aa
NA | TRBV7-9 | CASSLGGHTEAFF
NA | TRBV27 | CASSSGTSGHEQFF
NA | TRBV5-1 | CASAEGGQWNIQYF
once | TRBV6-5 | CASISTGGQVNEAFF
NA | TRBV5-1 | CASSYNTGVNTEAFF
NA | TRBV20-1 | CSASYDSSSYNEQFF
NA | TRBV18 | CASSPESGGYEKLFF
NA | TRBV5-1 | CASSEAGTPEDTQYF
NA | TRBV18 | CASSTGEGGYTF
NA | TRBV2 | CASRGDRGGYGYTF
NA | TRBV4-2 | CASSQESYEQYF
NA | TRBV5-5 | CASSFGPLASGAEYF
NA | TRBV19 | CASSKIENTEAFF
NA | TRBV5-5 | CASSTGLAGETDTQYF
NA | TRBV7-6 | CASSQGGGGGEQFF
NA | TRBV28 | CASRLAGGIQETQYF
NA | TRBV28 | CASSLTSGGSYNEQFF
NA | TRBV10-1 | CASSRDRGPYEQYF
few | TRBV4-1 | CASSQLTDQETQYF
NA | TRBV6-5 | CASSYTRGNYEQYF
once | TRBV7-2 | CASSLDGRTDTQYF
NA | TRBV5-1 | CASSQTTGVQETQYF
NA | TRBV5-1 | CASSLDTGAGNTIYF
NA | TRBV5-1 | CASRGEGPYNEQFF
NA | TRBV10-3 | CAIRSSGTGFNSPLHF
NA | TRBV4-1 | CASSQSLTKNTEAFF
NA | TRBV10-3 | CAISLNRDSNSYEQYF
NA | TRBV5-5 | CASSYTEPEAFF
NA | TRBV18 | CASSPPGQGRYEQYF
NA | TRBV9 | CASSAQEEDSPREQYF
NA | TRBV6-5 | CASSRQVSNQPQHF
NA | TRBV10-3 | CAISESAGSRETQYF
NA | TRBV3-1/TRBV3-2 | CASSHGDRYMNTEAFF
NA | TRBV5-8 | CASSPGTDQETQYF
NA | TRBV4-1 | CASSQGGGGAGKPQHF
NA | TRBV5-1 | CASSLSGGVSVYEQYF
NA | TRBV28 | CASSLSDYGYTF
NA | TRBV27 | CASSFAASGWETQYF
NA | TRBV5-4 | CASSHEGQGVREAFF
once | TRBV7-8 | CASSVGPGQGTIYEQYF
once | TRBV6-5 | CASSYDLAGVYEQYF
NA | TRBV2 | CASSPGTGVNQPQHF
NA | TRBV19 | CASSWGDGTDTQYF
NA | TRBV28 | CASSSGQLNQPQHF
few | TRBV7-9 | CASSSRTSGSETQYF
NA | TRBV3-1/TRBV3-2 | CASSRTSGRDSYEQYF
NA | TRBV10-2 | CASSESRLAGGSDTQYF
NA | TRBV3-1/TRBV3-2 | CASSLSGSSYEQYF
NA | TRBV18 | CASSENLNNEQFF
NA | TRBV20-1 | CSARGTGSYTF
NA | TRBV6-5 | CASRDSGTGNGYTF
NA | TRBV5-1 | CASSLVGERTGELFF
NA | TRBV25-1 | CASSEGRINYGYTF
NA | TRBV2 | CASTQDRATNEKLFF
NA | TRBV6-5 | CASSPGYNSPLHF